These 17 T cell receptor beta chains were all obtained from the same sample, sequenced in a study of CD8 T cells in Susac syndrome. Random hexamers were used to reverse transcribe the RNA input (about 0.5 to 1 ug). TCRdb re-called the immunoSEQ multiplex PCR reads with MiXCR, one entry per CDR3 protein. The sample carries about 150,000 distinct CDR3 sequences, 95% recorded once. Sequencing was carried out using CD4+ T cells from PBMCs. These receptors were collected from a human donor with multiple sclerosis.

The chain recombines TRBV10-3 with TRBJ1-5; D is perhaps TRBD1 (6 bases). This CDR3 is built from 13 residues. Germline values: CDR1 ENHRY, CDR2 SYGVKD. Trimming took off 7 bases at V and 2 bases at J, with 9 bases between the two ends. The CDR3 nucleotides read TGTGCCATCAATGGACAGCGCAATCAGCCCCAGCATTTT. It specifies CAINGQRNQPQHF.

The chain uses TRBV29-1 and TRBJ2-3, with TRBD1 identical over 11 bases. Germline V gives CDR1 SQVTM, CDR2 ANQGSEA. V gave up 7 bases and J gave up 1 base; unmatched junction bases: 7. The CDR3 runs to 15 residues. The CDR3 sequence: CSANRGQGGTDTQYF. For the CDR3, the DNA is TGCAGCGCCAACCGGGGACAGGGGGGCACAGATACGCAGTATTTT.

The chain combines TRBV15 with TRBJ2-7; TRBD1 or TRBD2 may be the D gene (5 bases each). From germline, CDR1 is LNHNV and CDR2 YYDKDF (reference sequence). The length of the CDR3 is 16 residues. Trimming stripped 1 base from V and 2 bases from J, with 15 bases between. The DNA for the CDR3 is TGTGCCACCAGCAGAGGAGCCGGGACGCTGACCTACGAGCAGTACTTC. Protein: CATSRGAGTLTYEQYF.

V usage is TRBV7-9 and J usage is TRBJ1-4; D uncertain. Trimming cost V 3 bases and J 7 bases, with 15 bases left between them. Germline-derived CDR1 and CDR2 are SEHNR and FQNEAQ (reference sequence). The CDR3 consists of 15 residues. CDR3 coding DNA: TGTGCCAGCAGCTTGGGAGGGCCCCTTGGTGAAAAACTGTTTTTT. Translated, it gives CASSLGGPLGEKLFF. Full variable domain (rest looked up from reference TRBV7-9 and TRBJ1-4): DTGVSQNPRHKITKRGQNVTFRCDPISEHNRLYWYRQTLGQGPEFLTYFQNEAQLEKSRLLSDRFSAERPKGSFSTLEIQRTEQGDSAMYLCASSLGGPLGEKLFFGSGTQLSVL.

The CDR3 nucleotides read TGTGCCAGCAGCTTCCACTGGACTTCTACGGGTGAGCAGTTCTTC. Residues: CASSFHWTSTGEQFF. The gene calls are TRBV7-2 and TRBJ2-1; tentatively, D is TRBD2 (5 bases). CDR1 SGHTA and CDR2 FQGNSA come from the germline V gene. Trimming stripped 3 bases from V and 9 bases from J, with 18 bases between. This CDR3 comprises 15 residues.

The genes are TRBV3-1 and TRBJ2-5, with 8 nucleotides matching TRBD2. Germline CDR1 LGHDT, CDR2 YNNKEL (reference sequence). V shed 8 bases, J shed 5 bases, and the junction held 10 bases outside the gene matches. CDR3 length: 14 amino acids. The CDR3 here is CASGPSGGGETQYF. CDR3 DNA sequence: TGTGCCAGCGGGCCCAGCGGGGGCGGGGAGACCCAGTACTTC.

V usage is TRBV19 and J usage is TRBJ2-3; 8 bases line up with TRBD1. The CDR3 contains 16 residues. Trimming removed 5 bases from V and 7 bases from J; junction bases left unmatched: 14. CDR1 is LNHDA, CDR2 SQIVND, per germline (reference sequence). The CDR3 DNA reads as TGTGCCAGTAGTGAATTGCAGGGGGCGAACTCGCATACGCAGTATTTT. Protein product: CASSELQGANSHTQYF.

This rearrangement joins TRBV7-8 to TRBJ1-1, with D unresolved. Germline CDR1 reads SGHVS; CDR2 reads FQNEAQ. The CDR3 covers 15 residues. Trimming removed 1 base at V and 0 bases at J, with 9 bases between. The CDR3 here is CASSLVGFVNTEAFF. CDR3 bases: TGTGCCAGCAGCTTAGTTGGGTTCGTGAACACTGAAGCTTTCTTT.

The genes are TRBV7-3 and TRBJ1-1; the D is unclear. Trimming took off 1 base at V and 11 bases at J, with 17 bases between the two ends. The CDR3 runs 14 residues. In germline, CDR1 is SGHTA, CDR2 FQGTGA. Here the CDR3 reads CASSLNRGRRGAFF. The CDR3 DNA follows: TGTGCCAGCAGCTTAAATCGAGGACGGCGAGGGGCTTTCTTT.

V gene TRBV20-1 combines with J gene TRBJ2-7; no clear D gene. This CDR3 is built from 13 residues. The V gene's germline CDR1 is DFQATT and CDR2 SNEGSKA (reference sequence). V was pared by 3 bases and J by 3 bases, with 12 bases between. CDR3 loop: CSARVKSVYEQYF. CDR3 DNA sequence: TGCAGTGCTAGGGTCAAATCGGTCTACGAGCAGTACTTC.

The rearrangement links TRBV20-1 to TRBJ2-7; 12 nucleotides line up with TRBD1. With 1 base clipped from V and 4 bases from J, the junction kept 2 bases outside the gene matches. CDR3 length equals 14 residues. The V gene's germline CDR1 is DFQATT and CDR2 SNEGSKA (reference sequence). Here the CDR3 DNA reads TGCAGTGCTAGAGTGGGACAGGGGGCTTACGAGCAGTACTTC. It specifies CSARVGQGAYEQYF.

This clonotype has a single count. The chain combines TRBV6-1 with TRBJ2-1; possible D gene TRBD2, 6 bases. Germline-derived CDR1 and CDR2 are MNHNS and SASEGT. Trimming cost V 2 bases and J 7 bases, with 12 bases left between them. The CDR3 runs to 14 residues. The CDR3, as DNA: TGTGCCAGCAGTGAACAGCTCGGGGGAAATGAGCAGTTCTTC. This sequence encodes CASSEQLGGNEQFF.

V is TRBV7-2 and J is TRBJ2-3, with unresolved D. The CDR3 is made up of 13 amino acids. The V end lost 4 bases, the J end lost 4 bases, and 9 bases lay between the germline ends. CDR1 is SGHTA and CDR2 is FQGNSA in the germline V gene. CDR3 bases: TGTGCCAGCAGCTCCCTTAGCCCAGATACGCAGTATTTT. Translation gives CASSSLSPDTQYF.

This CDR3 reads CSAGRTGPYEQYF. The CDR3 DNA follows: TGCAGTGCTGGACGGACAGGGCCCTACGAGCAGTACTTC. This sequence joins TRBV20-1 and TRBJ2-7; 8 bases map to TRBD1. This CDR3 region has 13 residues. J gave up 2 bases and V 5 bases, and 5 bases lay outside the gene matches. Germline CDR1 reads DFQATT; CDR2 reads SNEGSKA (reference sequence).

This clonotype occurred once. This chain connects TRBV28 to TRBJ2-7; TRBD2 matches at 7 bases. The CDR3 loop spans 11 amino acids. J gave up 3 bases and V 11 bases, and 4 bases lay outside the gene matches. Germline CDR1 and CDR2: MDHEN and SYDVKM. Written as DNA, the CDR3 is TGTGCCGGCGGGGGTAACTACGAGCAGTACTTC. Translated, it gives CAGGGNYEQYF.

The rearrangement uses TRBV20-1 and TRBJ1-1; perhaps TRBD1 as D (5 bases). Germline values: CDR1 DFQATT, CDR2 SNEGSKA (reference sequence). The V end was cut by 6 bases, the J end by 0 bases, with 17 bases between. CDR3 length: 15 amino acids. The CDR3 is CSALGDPTMNTEAFF. CDR3 nucleotide sequence: TGCAGTGCCCTAGGGGACCCTACGATGAACACTGAAGCTTTCTTT.

V usage is TRBV29-1 and J usage is TRBJ1-1; weak D call: TRBD1 (5 bases). The V gene's germline CDR1 is SQVTM and CDR2 ANQGSEA. CDR3 size: 15 residues. Trimming took off 2 bases at V and 0 bases at J, with 13 bases between the two ends. The CDR3 loop reads CSVERDGRVNTEAFF. The CDR3 region has the DNA TGCAGCGTTGAACGGGACGGTAGAGTGAACACTGAAGCTTTCTTT.